The 12 T cell receptor beta chains presented below share a single source sample, sequenced in a study of T-cell reconstitution after alpha-beta-depleted transplantation in children. Unique molecular identifiers were built into the TCRbeta library. MiXCR was run by TCRdb on the PCR reads, yielding one entry per CDR3 protein. This table has about 220,000 distinct CDR3 sequences, approximately 17% appearing once. The sequenced sample was PBMCs, mostly from graft donor cells, obtained 360 days after TCRalphabeta/CD19-depleted stem cell transplant. The receptor set was obtained from a male patient between 2 and 10 years old who had a stem cell transplant for acute lymphoblastic leukemia, so the T cells may come from the graft donor.

In this sample, this clonotype turned up a few times. V gene TRBV28 combines with J gene TRBJ2-1; 8 bases map to TRBD2. The V gene's germline CDR1 is MDHEN and CDR2 SYDVKM. After removal of 6 bases from V and 4 bases from J, the junction contained 5 bases not matched to a gene. The CDR3 is 14 residues long. Here the CDR3 DNA reads TGTGCCAGCAGGATAGAGCGGGGGTACAATGAGCAGTTCTTC. This sequence encodes CASRIERGYNEQFF.

This clonotype showed up many times. CDR3: CASSLTTGFQYF. CDR3 sequence (DNA): TGTGCCAGCAGTTTAACCACAGGGTTCCAGTACTTC. V and J are TRBV12-3 or TRBV12-4 and TRBJ2-7; D perhaps matches TRBD1 (6 bases). This CDR3 region has 12 residues. The V end lost 2 bases, the J end lost 10 bases, and 12 bases lay between the germline ends.

This clonotype was seen at least ten times. This sequence joins TRBV20-1 and TRBJ2-5; the D is unclear. The ends were cut back, 3 bases at V and 0 bases at J, with 5 bases in the middle. The CDR3 consists of 12 residues. CDR1 and CDR2 (germline): DFQATT, SNEGSKA (reference sequence). The CDR3 sequence is CSASWYQETQYF. As DNA, the CDR3 is TGCAGTGCTAGTTGGTACCAAGAGACCCAGTACTTC.

The chain couples TRBV20-1 to TRBJ2-7; 7 nucleotides align to TRBD2. Germline V CDR1 and CDR2: DFQATT, SNEGSKA (reference sequence). This CDR3 comprises 14 residues. With V trimmed by 3 bases and J by 6 bases, 11 bases remained unmatched. CDR3 amino acids: CSASPRDYLPEQYF. For the CDR3, the DNA is TGCAGTGCTAGCCCCCGGGACTACCTCCCCGAGCAGTACTTC.

In its sample, this clonotype was seen a few times. This chain connects TRBV3-1 to TRBJ2-7, with a possible D match to TRBD1 (6 bases). CDR1 is LGHDT, CDR2 YNNKEL, per germline (reference sequence). CDR3 length equals 19 residues. The V and J ends lost 0 bases and 5 bases respectively, with 26 bases between them. The CDR3 is CASSQEVVVTGTRADEQYF. In DNA, the CDR3 is TGTGCCAGCAGCCAAGAAGTGGTGGTAACAGGGACGAGGGCTGACGAGCAGTACTTC.

This rearrangement joins TRBV3-1 to TRBJ2-5; no clear D. This CDR3 region has 17 residues. V was clipped by 0 bases and J by 3 bases, with 17 bases between them. Germline CDR1 is LGHDT and CDR2 is YNNKEL (reference sequence). As DNA, the CDR3 is TGTGCCAGCAGCCAAGATGAAAATGAGGTCTTGAAAGAGACCCAGTACTTC. Its protein product is CASSQDENEVLKETQYF.

This rearrangement joins TRBV2 to TRBJ2-3; no clear D gene. Trimming took 4 bases from V and 3 from J, leaving 5 bases between them. Germline V CDR1 and CDR2: SNHLY, FYNNEI. The CDR3 contains 12 residues. DNA for the CDR3: TGTGCCAGCAGTGGGGTGACAGATACGCAGTATTTT. Its translation: CASSGVTDTQYF.

The chain combines TRBV4-2 with TRBJ2-7; 8 bases match TRBD2. CDR1 is LGHNA and CDR2 is YNFKEQ in the germline V gene. With 8 bases clipped from V and 6 bases from J, the junction kept 9 bases outside the gene matches. This CDR3 comprises 13 residues. CDR3 DNA: TGTGCCAGCCGCGGGGGGCCGGGCTCCGAGCAGTACTTC. Its protein product is CASRGGPGSEQYF.

The chain joins TRBV20-1 to TRBJ2-5, with D uncertain. This CDR3 contains 16 residues. The germline V gene encodes CDR1 DFQATT and CDR2 SNEGSKA (reference sequence). V gave up 4 bases and J gave up 1 base, with 19 bases separating them. The CDR3 region has the DNA TGCAGTGCTAAGGTATCGCAGGCAGCTTTCCAAGAGACCCAGTACTTC. Protein sequence: CSAKVSQAAFQETQYF.

The V gene is TRBV5-1, the J gene TRBJ1-4; D gene unclear. The CDR3 totals 14 residues. V lost 0 bases, J lost 3 bases, and 6 bases lay in between. The germline V gene encodes CDR1 SGHRS and CDR2 YFSETQ. The CDR3 nucleotides are TGCGCCAGCAGCTTGGGACCGCCTAATGAAAAACTGTTTTTT. The encoded protein is CASSLGPPNEKLFF.

This clonotype showed up many times. V is TRBV10-1 and J is TRBJ1-4; D is undetermined. V dropped 3 bases and J dropped 2 bases, with 10 bases sitting between them. CDR1 is WNHNN and CDR2 is SYGVQD in the germline V gene (reference sequence). This CDR3 spans 15 amino acids. CDR3 protein: CASSDLASTNEKLFF. The CDR3 DNA sequence: TGCGCCAGCAGTGACCTCGCCAGCACTAATGAAAAACTGTTTTTT.

The J gene is TRBJ2-1, the V gene TRBV6-5; perhaps D is TRBD1 or TRBD2 (5 bases each). The CDR3 covers 16 residues. V lost 3 bases, J lost 6 bases, and 18 bases lay in between. Per germline, CDR1 MNHEY and CDR2 SVGAGI. The CDR3: CASSYGDGVPSNEQFF. The CDR3, as DNA: TGTGCCAGCAGTTATGGGGACGGGGTTCCATCCAATGAGCAGTTCTTC.